Described below is a single T cell receptor (beta chain) sequence and its context. What it binds is not known. The primer mix had 60 Vbeta and 13 Jbeta primers. Libraries were prepared by immunoSEQ multiplex PCR; TCRdb keeps only in-frame clonotypes and omits some of them. The top ten clones hold 1% to 1.5% of a sample with about 160,000 clones, about 84% of them seen once. This CDR3 has 20 amino acids. V dropped 0 bases and J dropped 4 bases, with 25 bases sitting between them. CDR1 and CDR2 (germline): MGHRA, YSYEKL. The data belong to a study of cytomegalovirus exposure and HLA in healthy donors. Study-level findings and limits: Presence/absence analyses rested on an assumption that sequencing depth was roughly uniform across donors. With later analysis, a missense DCLRE1C variant became linked to TCR beta V- and J-gene trimming. Highest at DRB1 and lowest at HLA-C, TCR association rates differed among HLA loci in a later analysis. Productive status was seen about 90% or about 30% of the time for most TCR beta V segments in an earlier analysis.

Sequencing was performed on PBMCs. The TCR was taken from a man aged 45-65 years in good health and CMV-seropositive. The chain recombines TRBV4-1 with TRBJ1-5; tentative D call: TRBD1 (6 bases). The CDR3 region is CASSQDGDPRGTGRNQPQHF. The CDR3 DNA reads as TGCGCCAGCAGCCAAGATGGGGACCCTAGGGGGACGGGAAGGAATCAGCCCCAGCATTTT.